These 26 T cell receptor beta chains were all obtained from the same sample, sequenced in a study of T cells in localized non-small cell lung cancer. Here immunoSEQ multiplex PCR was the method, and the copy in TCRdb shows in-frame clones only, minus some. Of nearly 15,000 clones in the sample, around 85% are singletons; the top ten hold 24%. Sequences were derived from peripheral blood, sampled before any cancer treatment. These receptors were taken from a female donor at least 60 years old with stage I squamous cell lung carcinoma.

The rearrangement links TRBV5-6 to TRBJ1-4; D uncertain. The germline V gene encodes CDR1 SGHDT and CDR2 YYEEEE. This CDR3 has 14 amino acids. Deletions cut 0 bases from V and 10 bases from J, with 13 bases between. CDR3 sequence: CASSLAGLKGKLFF. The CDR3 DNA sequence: TGTGCCAGCAGCTTGGCCGGATTAAAGGGAAAACTGTTTTTT.

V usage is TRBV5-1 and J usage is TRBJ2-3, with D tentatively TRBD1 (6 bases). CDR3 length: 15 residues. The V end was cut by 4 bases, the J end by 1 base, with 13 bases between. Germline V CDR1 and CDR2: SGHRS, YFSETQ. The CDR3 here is CASSPRGFGTDTQYF. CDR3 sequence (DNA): TGCGCCAGCAGCCCAAGGGGGTTTGGCACAGATACGCAGTATTTT.

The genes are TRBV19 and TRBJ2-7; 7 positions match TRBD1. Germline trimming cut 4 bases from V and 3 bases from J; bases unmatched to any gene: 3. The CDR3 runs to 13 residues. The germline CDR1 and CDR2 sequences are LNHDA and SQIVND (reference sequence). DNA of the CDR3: TGTGCCAGTAGTAAGACAGGGAGCTACGAGCAGTACTTC. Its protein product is CASSKTGSYEQYF.

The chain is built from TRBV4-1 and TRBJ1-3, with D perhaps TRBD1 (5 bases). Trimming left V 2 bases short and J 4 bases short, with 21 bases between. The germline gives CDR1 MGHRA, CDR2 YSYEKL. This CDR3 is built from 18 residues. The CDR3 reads CASSQLTGDLGVGNTIYF. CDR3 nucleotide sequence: TGCGCCAGCAGCCAATTAACGGGGGACCTAGGCGTGGGAAACACCATATATTTT.

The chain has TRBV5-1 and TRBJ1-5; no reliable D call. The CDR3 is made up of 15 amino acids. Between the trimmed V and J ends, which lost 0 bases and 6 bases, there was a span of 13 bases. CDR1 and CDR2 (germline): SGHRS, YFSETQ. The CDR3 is CASSLGDLPGQPQHF. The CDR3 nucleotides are TGCGCCAGCAGCTTGGGAGACTTGCCGGGTCAGCCCCAGCATTTT. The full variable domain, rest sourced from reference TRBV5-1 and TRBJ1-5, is KAGVTQTPRYLIKTRGQQVTLSCSPISGHRSVSWYQQTPGQGLQFLFEYFSETQRNKGNFPGRFSGRQFSNSRSEMNVSTLELGDSALYLCASSLGDLPGQPQHFGDGTRLSIL.

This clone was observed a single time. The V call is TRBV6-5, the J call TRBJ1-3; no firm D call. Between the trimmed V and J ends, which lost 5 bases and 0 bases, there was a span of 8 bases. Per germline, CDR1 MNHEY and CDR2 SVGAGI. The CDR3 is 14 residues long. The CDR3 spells CASSDGISGNTIYF. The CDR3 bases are TGTGCCAGCAGTGACGGGATCTCTGGAAACACCATATATTTT.

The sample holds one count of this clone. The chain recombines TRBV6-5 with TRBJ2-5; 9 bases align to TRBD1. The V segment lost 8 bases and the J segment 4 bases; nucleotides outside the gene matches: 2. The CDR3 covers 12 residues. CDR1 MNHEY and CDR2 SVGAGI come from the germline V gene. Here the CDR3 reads CASRDRVETQYF. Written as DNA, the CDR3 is TGTGCCAGCCGGGACAGGGTAGAGACCCAGTACTTC.

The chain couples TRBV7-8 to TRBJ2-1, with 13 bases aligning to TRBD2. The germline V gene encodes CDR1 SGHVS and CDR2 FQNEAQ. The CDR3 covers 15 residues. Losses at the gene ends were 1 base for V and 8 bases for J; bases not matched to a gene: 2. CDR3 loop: CASSLGTSGSYEQFF. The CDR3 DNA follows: TGTGCCAGCAGCTTAGGGACTAGCGGGAGCTATGAGCAGTTCTTC.

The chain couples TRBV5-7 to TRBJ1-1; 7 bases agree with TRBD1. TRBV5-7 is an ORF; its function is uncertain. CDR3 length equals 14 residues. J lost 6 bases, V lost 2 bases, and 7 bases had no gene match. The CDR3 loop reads CASSFPGGTAEAFF. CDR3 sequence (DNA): TGTGCCAGCAGCTTTCCAGGGGGGACAGCTGAAGCTTTCTTT.

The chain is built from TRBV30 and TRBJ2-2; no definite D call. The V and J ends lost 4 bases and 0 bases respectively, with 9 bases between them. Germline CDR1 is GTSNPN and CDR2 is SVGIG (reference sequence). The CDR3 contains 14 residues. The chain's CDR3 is CAWTRMANTGELFF. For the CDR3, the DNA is TGTGCCTGGACAAGGATGGCGAACACCGGGGAGCTGTTTTTT.

The CDR3 bases are TGTGCCAGCAGCCTGACTAGCGGGGACCAAGAGACCCAGTACTTC. Its protein is CASSLTSGDQETQYF. This rearrangement joins TRBV5-4 to TRBJ2-5; 11 bases align to TRBD2. V shed 4 bases, J shed 0 bases, and the junction held 2 bases outside the gene matches. CDR3 size: 15 residues. Germline CDR1 and CDR2: SGHNT and YYREEE (reference sequence). Combining the CDR3 with reference TRBV5-4 and TRBJ2-5 gives the whole variable domain ETGVTQSPTHLIKTRGQQVTLRCSSQSGHNTVSWYQQALGQGPQFIFQYYREEENGRGNFPPRFSGLQFPNYSSELNVNALELDDSALYLCASSLTSGDQETQYFGPGTRLLVL.

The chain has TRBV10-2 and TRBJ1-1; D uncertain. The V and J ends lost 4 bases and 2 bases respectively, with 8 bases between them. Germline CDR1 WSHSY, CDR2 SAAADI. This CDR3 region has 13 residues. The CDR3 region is CASSAQANTEAFF. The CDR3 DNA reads TGCGCCAGCAGTGCCCAGGCTAACACTGAAGCTTTCTTT.

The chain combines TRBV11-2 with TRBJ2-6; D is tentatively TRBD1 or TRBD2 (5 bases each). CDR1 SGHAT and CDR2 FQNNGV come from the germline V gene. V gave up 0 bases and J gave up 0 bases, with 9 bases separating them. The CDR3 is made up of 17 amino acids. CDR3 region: CASSLDGDLSGANVLTF. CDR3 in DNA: TGTGCCAGCAGCTTAGACGGGGACCTCTCTGGGGCCAACGTCCTGACTTTC.

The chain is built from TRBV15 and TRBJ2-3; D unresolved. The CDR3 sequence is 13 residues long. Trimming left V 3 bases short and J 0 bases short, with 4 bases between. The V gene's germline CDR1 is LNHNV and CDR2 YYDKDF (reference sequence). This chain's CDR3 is CATSRASTDTQYF. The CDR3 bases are TGTGCCACCAGCAGGGCAAGCACAGATACGCAGTATTTT.

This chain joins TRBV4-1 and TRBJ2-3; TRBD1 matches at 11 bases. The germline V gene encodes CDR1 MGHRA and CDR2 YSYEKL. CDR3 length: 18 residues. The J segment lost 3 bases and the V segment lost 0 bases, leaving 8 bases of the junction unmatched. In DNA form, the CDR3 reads TGCGCCAGCAGCCAAGATATGTGGGACAGGGGGGATACAGATACGCAGTATTTT. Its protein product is CASSQDMWDRGDTDTQYF.

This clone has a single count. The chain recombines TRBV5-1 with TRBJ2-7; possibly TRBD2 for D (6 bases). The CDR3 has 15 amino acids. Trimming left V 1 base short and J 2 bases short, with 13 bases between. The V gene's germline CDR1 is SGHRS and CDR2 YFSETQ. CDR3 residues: CASSLSGLITYEQYF. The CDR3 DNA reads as TGCGCCAGCAGCTTGTCGGGACTCATAACCTACGAGCAGTACTTC.

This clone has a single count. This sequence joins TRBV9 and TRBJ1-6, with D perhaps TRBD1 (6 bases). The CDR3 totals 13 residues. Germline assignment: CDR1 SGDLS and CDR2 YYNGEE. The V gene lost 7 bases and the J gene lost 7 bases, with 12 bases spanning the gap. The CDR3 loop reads CASDRYGNSPLHF. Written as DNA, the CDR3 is TGTGCCAGCGACAGGTACGGGAATTCACCCCTCCACTTT. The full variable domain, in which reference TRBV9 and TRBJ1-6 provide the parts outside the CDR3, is DSGVTQTPKHLITATGQRVTLRCSPRSGDLSVYWYQQSLDQGLQFLIQYYNGEERAKGNILERFSAQQFPDLHSELNLSSLELGDSALYFCASDRYGNSPLHFGNGTRLTVT.

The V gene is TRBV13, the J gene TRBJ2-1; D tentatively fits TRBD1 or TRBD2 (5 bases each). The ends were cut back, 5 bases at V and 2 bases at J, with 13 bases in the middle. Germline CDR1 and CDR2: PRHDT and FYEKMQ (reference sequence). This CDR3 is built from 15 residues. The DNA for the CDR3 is TGTGCCAGCAGCCCTCGGGACGAAGCCTACAATGAGCAGTTCTTC. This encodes CASSPRDEAYNEQFF.

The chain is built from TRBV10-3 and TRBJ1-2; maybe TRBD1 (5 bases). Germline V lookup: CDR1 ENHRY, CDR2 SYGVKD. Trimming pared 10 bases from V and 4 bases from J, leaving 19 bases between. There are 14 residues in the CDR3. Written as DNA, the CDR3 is TGTGCCAGCAGCTCTAAAGGACAACTCTATGGCTACACCTTC. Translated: CASSSKGQLYGYTF.

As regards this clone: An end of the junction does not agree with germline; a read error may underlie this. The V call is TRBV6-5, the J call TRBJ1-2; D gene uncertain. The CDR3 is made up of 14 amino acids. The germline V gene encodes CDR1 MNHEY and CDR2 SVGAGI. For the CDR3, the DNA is TGTGCCAGCAGTTACTCACCAGGACCCTATAGCTACACCTTC. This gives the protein CASSYSPGPYSYTF.

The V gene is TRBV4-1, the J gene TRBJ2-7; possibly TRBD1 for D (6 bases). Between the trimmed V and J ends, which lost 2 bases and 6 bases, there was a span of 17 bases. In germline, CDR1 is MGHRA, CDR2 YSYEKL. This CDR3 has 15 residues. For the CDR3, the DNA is TGCGCCAGCAGCCAAAGAACGGACAGTTCCAGCGAGCAGTACTTC. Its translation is CASSQRTDSSSEQYF.

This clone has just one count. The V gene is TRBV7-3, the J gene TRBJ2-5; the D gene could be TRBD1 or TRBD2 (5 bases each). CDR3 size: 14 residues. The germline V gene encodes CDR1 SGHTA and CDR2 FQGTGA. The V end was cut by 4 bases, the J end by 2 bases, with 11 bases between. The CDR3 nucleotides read TGTGCCAGCAGCTCCGGGACGGGACAAGAGACCCAGTACTTC. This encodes CASSSGTGQETQYF.

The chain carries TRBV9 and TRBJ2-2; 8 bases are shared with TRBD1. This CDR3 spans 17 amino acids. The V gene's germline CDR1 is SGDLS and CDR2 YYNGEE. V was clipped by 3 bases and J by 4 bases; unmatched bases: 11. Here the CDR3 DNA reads TGTGCCAGCAGCGATGCAACCGGGACAGGTCTCACCGGGGAGCTGTTTTTT. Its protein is CASSDATGTGLTGELFF.

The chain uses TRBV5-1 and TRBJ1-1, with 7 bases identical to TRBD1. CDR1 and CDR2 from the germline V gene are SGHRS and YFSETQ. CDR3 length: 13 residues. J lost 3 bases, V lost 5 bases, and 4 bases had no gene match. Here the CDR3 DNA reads TGCGCCAGCAGGCCCGGGACAGACACTGAAGCTTTCTTT. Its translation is CASRPGTDTEAFF.

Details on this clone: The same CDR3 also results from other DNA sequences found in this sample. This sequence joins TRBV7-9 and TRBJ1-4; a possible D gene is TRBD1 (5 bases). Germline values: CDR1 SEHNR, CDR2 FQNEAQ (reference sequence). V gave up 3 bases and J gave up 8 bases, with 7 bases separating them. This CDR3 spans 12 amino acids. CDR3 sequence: CASSLGREKLFF. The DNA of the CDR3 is TGTGCCAGCAGCTTGGGGCGGGAAAAACTGTTTTTT. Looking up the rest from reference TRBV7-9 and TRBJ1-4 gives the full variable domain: DTGVSQNPRHKITKRGQNVTFRCDPISEHNRLYWYRQTLGQGPEFLTYFQNEAQLEKSRLLSDRFSAERPKGSFSTLEIQRTEQGDSAMYLCASSLGREKLFFGSGTQLSVL.

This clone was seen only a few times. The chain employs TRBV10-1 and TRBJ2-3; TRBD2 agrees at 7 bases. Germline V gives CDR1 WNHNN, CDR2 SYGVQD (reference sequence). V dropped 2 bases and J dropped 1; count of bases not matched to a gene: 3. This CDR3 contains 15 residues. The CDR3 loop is CASSEAGDGTDTQYF. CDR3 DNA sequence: TGCGCCAGCAGTGAGGCGGGAGACGGCACAGATACGCAGTATTTT.